Following are 25 T cell receptor beta chains from one sample sequenced in a study of spatial heterogeneity in lung cancer. Study-level results: The study found that expanded intratumoral alpha and beta TCR counts tracked tumor mutation counts.

The antigens of these receptors remain unknown. Noted time point: sample taken at primary tumor resection. A single record per CDR3 protein comes from TCRdb applying MiXCR to the 5' RACE reads. The sample includes several thousand distinct CDR3 sequences, under 5% seen only once; the top ten take roughly 25%. The sample here was lung tumor tissue, taken at surgery. The receptors were gathered from a male donor with early-stage non-small cell lung cancer.

This clonotype is medium-sized. Since the library was made to target alpha chains, this beta chain is a stray read and its abundance is not meaningful. The rearrangement links TRBV20-1 to TRBJ2-7; 8 bases line up with TRBD2. Germline V CDR1 and CDR2: DFQATT, SNEGSKA (reference sequence). V trimming: 3 bases; J trimming: 3 bases; junction bases outside the gene matches: 10. This CDR3 spans 15 amino acids. CDR3 coding DNA: TGCAGTGCTAGCCCCGGGAGGGTGGGACACTACGAGCAGTACTTC. Residues: CSASPGRVGHYEQYF.

This clonotype was counted many times. A library made for alpha chains picked up this beta chain off target, so its size means little. J is TRBJ2-5 and V is TRBV28, with TRBD2 as a possible D gene (7 bases). V was trimmed by 7 bases and J by 2 bases, leaving 17 bases between them. This CDR3 is built from 15 residues. In germline, CDR1 is MDHEN, CDR2 SYDVKM. The CDR3 sequence: CASTQGGEEQETQYF. The CDR3 region has the DNA TGTGCCAGCACCCAAGGGGGGGAGGAGCAAGAGACCCAGTACTTC.

This clonotype has a count of ten or more. This beta chain lies outside the target of a library built for alpha chains; its clone size means little. The V and J genes are TRBV10-1 and TRBJ1-2; D gene uncertain. In germline, CDR1 is WNHNN, CDR2 SYGVQD (reference sequence). V was clipped by 4 bases and J by 2 bases, with 8 bases between them. The CDR3 totals 13 residues. The chain's CDR3 is CASSVTENYGYTF. The DNA for the CDR3 is TGCGCCAGCAGTGTGACCGAGAACTATGGCTACACCTTC.

This clonotype was observed at least ten times. This beta chain lies outside the target of a library built for alpha chains; its clone size means little. The rearrangement joins TRBV19 to TRBJ2-2, with D perhaps TRBD2 (6 bases). This CDR3 has 14 amino acids. Germline CDR1 is LNHDA and CDR2 is SQIVND (reference sequence). V lost 10 bases and J lost 5, with 17 bases in between. The CDR3 DNA follows: TGTGCCACCGAGGGCGTTGGGGGGACCGGGGAGCTGTTTTTT. It encodes CATEGVGGTGELFF.

This clonotype was recorded many times. The size of this beta chain means little, since it is a stray read in a library made for alpha chains. This chain links TRBV18 with TRBJ2-5, with D tentatively TRBD2 (6 bases). Germline lookup yields CDR1 KGHSH and CDR2 LQKENI. Between the trimmed V and J ends, which lost 3 bases and 4 bases, there was a span of 18 bases. The CDR3 is 16 amino acids. Written as DNA, the CDR3 is TGTGCCAGCTCACCTTTCTCGATAGGAGGGCGAGAGACCCAGTACTTC. It is translated as CASSPFSIGGRETQYF.

The table lists this clonotype with many counts. The size of this beta chain means little, since it is a stray read in a library made for alpha chains. This chain joins TRBV12-3 or TRBV12-4 and TRBJ2-3; D might be TRBD1 or TRBD2, each matching 5 bases. Trimming cost V 3 bases and J 5 bases, with 12 bases left between them. The CDR3 has 14 residues. The CDR3: CASSLGPAGDTQYF. CDR3 DNA sequence: TGTGCCAGCAGTTTGGGACCGGCGGGAGATACGCAGTATTTT.

This clonotype was counted ten times or more. Since it is a stray read in a library aimed at alpha chains, this beta chain has a size that is not meaningful. This chain links TRBV6-2 or TRBV6-3 with TRBJ2-5, with D perhaps TRBD2 (5 bases). The CDR3 loop spans 13 amino acids. The V gene's germline CDR1 is MNHEY and CDR2 SVGEGT. The V and J ends lost 6 bases and 7 bases respectively, with 15 bases between them. In DNA, the CDR3 is TGTGCCAGCAGCCCCGGACTGGCGGGGACCCAGTACTTC. Translated: CASSPGLAGTQYF.

This clonotype was found many times. The library was built for alpha chains, so this beta chain is an off-target read and its size means little. J is TRBJ2-1 and V is TRBV9; D is unresolved. V was cut by 2 bases and J by 2 bases, with 11 bases left in between. This CDR3 contains 15 residues. Germline CDR1 SGDLS, CDR2 YYNGEE. In DNA form, the CDR3 reads TGTGCCAGCAGCGTCGGCGGTTCGACCTACAATGAGCAGTTCTTC. Its protein product is CASSVGGSTYNEQFF.

Judged by abundance, this clonotype is medium-sized (0.01 to 0.1%). Found in a library prepared for alpha chains, this beta chain is an off-target read, and its abundance has little meaning. The chain couples TRBV6-6 to TRBJ1-2; no reliable D call. With 2 bases removed from V and 7 bases from J, the gap between germline ends came to 14 bases. CDR1 is MNHNY, CDR2 SVGAGI, per germline (reference sequence). The CDR3 extends over 14 amino acids. In DNA form, the CDR3 reads TGTGCCAGCAGTTACGAAAGGATTACTCCTGGCTACACCTTC. As protein: CASSYERITPGYTF.

This clonotype was seen at least ten times. The size of this beta chain means little, since it is a stray read in a library made for alpha chains. The genes are TRBV20-1 and TRBJ1-2, with TRBD1 matching 7 bases. CDR1 is DFQATT and CDR2 is SNEGSKA in the germline V gene (reference sequence). V gave up 6 bases and J gave up 5 bases; unmatched junction bases: 9. This CDR3 is built from 13 residues. The CDR3 DNA follows: TGCAGTGCCACAACAGGGGCCAGATATGGCTACACCTTC. As protein: CSATTGARYGYTF.

This clonotype appeared a few times. For a library built for alpha chains, this beta chain is a stray read; little rests on its size. The chain combines TRBV19 with TRBJ1-1; TRBD1 is a possible D gene (5 bases). V shed 2 bases and J shed 1 base, with 8 bases lying between them. Germline assignment: CDR1 LNHDA and CDR2 SQIVND (reference sequence). CDR3 length equals 14 residues. CDR3 loop: CASSIRQPNTEAFF. The CDR3, as DNA: TGTGCCAGTAGTATACGACAGCCGAACACTGAAGCTTTCTTT.

Ten or more counts support this clonotype. This beta chain is a stray read from a library made for alpha chains; its abundance is not meaningful. This chain connects TRBV9 to TRBJ1-6, with 8 bases fitting TRBD1. The CDR3 consists of 16 residues. The trim removed 0 bases at V and 8 bases at J, leaving 7 bases unmatched. Per germline, CDR1 SGDLS and CDR2 YYNGEE. CDR3 sequence (DNA): TGTGCCAGCAGCGTAGAGGCCGGGACAGGAGATTCACCCCTCCACTTT. This encodes CASSVEAGTGDSPLHF.

This clonotype was counted many times. This beta chain represents an off-target read in a library built for alpha chains; its size is of limited meaning. The V gene is TRBV7-2, the J gene TRBJ2-1, with D possibly matching TRBD2 (5 bases). Per germline, CDR1 SGHTA and CDR2 FQGNSA. The CDR3 covers 15 residues. V lost 3 bases and J 5 bases, leaving 14 bases between the germline ends. The CDR3 bases are TGTGCCAGCAGCTTTGGGAGTAGTTCCCACAATGAGCAGTTCTTC. It encodes CASSFGSSSHNEQFF. Based on the CDR3 plus reference TRBV7-2 and TRBJ2-1, the full variable domain is GAGVSQSPSNKVTEKGKDVELRCDPISGHTALYWYRQSLGQGLEFLIYFQGNSAPDKSGLPSDRFSAERTGGSVSTLTIQRTQQEDSAVYLCASSFGSSSHNEQFFGPGTRLTVL.

Sample share makes this clonotype medium-sized. Little can be read into the size of this beta chain, an off-target read in a library designed for alpha chains. CDR3 in amino acids: CSARGWTGGPPDTQYF. The DNA for the CDR3 is TGCAGTGCTAGAGGGTGGACGGGAGGGCCTCCAGATACGCAGTATTTT. This sequence joins TRBV20-1 and TRBJ2-3, with 8 nucleotides matching TRBD2. The germline CDR1 and CDR2 sequences are DFQATT and SNEGSKA (reference sequence). Trimming cost V 1 base and J 4 bases; bases outside gene matches: 10. This CDR3 contains 16 residues.

By share of the sample, this clonotype is medium-sized. This beta chain is a stray sequence in a library constructed for alpha chains; its clone size is not meaningful. In DNA form, the CDR3 reads TGTGCCATCAGTGAAGGGACTAGCGGGAGGAGGGACGAGCAGTACTTC. Translating it yields CAISEGTSGRRDEQYF. This chain joins TRBV10-3 and TRBJ2-7, with 15 bases fitting TRBD2. Trimming took 3 bases from V and 5 from J; bases not matched to a gene: 5. This CDR3 has 16 amino acids. CDR1 is ENHRY, CDR2 SYGVKD, per germline.

This clonotype came up many times. Since it is a stray read in a library aimed at alpha chains, this beta chain has a size that is not meaningful. V is TRBV7-9 and J is TRBJ2-1; D not certain. The CDR3 totals 12 residues. Trimming removed 4 bases at V and 7 bases at J, with 8 bases between. Germline values: CDR1 SEHNR, CDR2 FQNEAQ (reference sequence). The CDR3 DNA sequence: TGTGCCAGCAGCTATACGAGGAATGAGCAGTTCTTC. Amino acid sequence: CASSYTRNEQFF.

This clonotype was observed many times. This beta chain came through as a stray read in a library set up for alpha chains, and its size says little. The genes are TRBV19 and TRBJ1-2, with 10 nucleotides matching TRBD1. V gave up 6 bases and J gave up 6 bases; unmatched junction bases: 7. Germline loops: CDR1 LNHDA, CDR2 SQIVND (reference sequence). The length of the CDR3 is 14 residues. In DNA form, the CDR3 reads TGTGCCAGTAGACTGACAGGGGGCGCGAATGGCTACACCTTC. Amino acids: CASRLTGGANGYTF.

This clonotype was picked up many times. Little can be read into the size of this beta chain, an off-target read in a library designed for alpha chains. The chain recombines TRBV29-1 with TRBJ2-3, with a tentative D call TRBD2 (6 bases). The CDR3 is 15 amino acids. V lost 0 bases and J 2 bases, leaving 12 bases between the germline ends. Germline CDR1 SQVTM, CDR2 ANQGSEA. The CDR3 sequence: CSVEEARGTTDTQYF. The CDR3 region has the DNA TGCAGCGTTGAAGAAGCACGGGGGACCACAGATACGCAGTATTTT.

The sample holds many counts of this clonotype. The library was built for alpha chains, so this beta chain is an off-target read and its size means little. The rearrangement links TRBV28 to TRBJ2-5; TRBD2 might be the D (6 bases). The CDR3 has 15 residues. V was pared by 5 bases and J by 3 bases, with 16 bases between. Germline V gene lookup returns CDR1 MDHEN and CDR2 SYDVKM. The CDR3 loop reads CASSQARRTKETQYF. CDR3 sequence (DNA): TGTGCCAGCAGTCAAGCGCGGCGGACTAAAGAGACCCAGTACTTC.

Worth noting for this clonotype: This beta chain is off target for a library built for alpha chains, so its abundance means little. CDR3: CSVETVGGEKLFF. CDR3 sequence (DNA): TGCAGCGTTGAGACGGTGGGAGGTGAAAAACTGTTTTTT. V usage is TRBV29-1 and J usage is TRBJ1-4; no reliable D call. V shed 3 bases and J shed 7 bases, with 12 bases lying between them. Germline CDR1 reads SQVTM; CDR2 reads ANQGSEA. This CDR3 region has 13 residues.

In this sample, this clonotype turned up many times. This beta chain is a stray sequence in a library constructed for alpha chains; its clone size is not meaningful. The chain carries TRBV5-1 and TRBJ1-5; D not resolved. The CDR3 spans 15 residues. The germline V gene has CDR1 SGHRS and CDR2 YFSETQ. Trimming stripped 0 bases from V and 0 bases from J, with 7 bases between. The CDR3 DNA sequence: TGCGCCAGCAGCTTGGGGGCGAATAGCAATCAGCCCCAGCATTTT. Protein: CASSLGANSNQPQHF. Based on the CDR3 plus reference TRBV5-1 and TRBJ1-5, the full variable domain is KAGVTQTPRYLIKTRGQQVTLSCSPISGHRSVSWYQQTPGQGLQFLFEYFSETQRNKGNFPGRFSGRQFSNSRSEMNVSTLELGDSALYLCASSLGANSNQPQHFGDGTRLSIL.

By share, this clonotype counts as medium-sized. Found in a library prepared for alpha chains, this beta chain is an off-target read, and its abundance has little meaning. The chain joins TRBV6-6 to TRBJ1-1; D remains ambiguous. V was cut by 1 base and J by 5 bases, with 5 bases left in between. CDR1 is MNHNY and CDR2 is SVGAGI in the germline V gene (reference sequence). This CDR3 is built from 12 residues. The DNA for the CDR3 is TGTGCCAGCAGTTACTGGCGGACTGAAGCTTTCTTT. Amino acid sequence: CASSYWRTEAFF.

This clonotype was observed at least ten times. Being off target in a library aimed at alpha chains, this beta chain has a size of little meaning. The gene calls are TRBV7-2 and TRBJ2-3; 12 bases agree with TRBD2. This CDR3 is built from 16 residues. V lost 5 bases and J lost 4; bases outside the gene matches: 7. Germline V gene sequence: CDR1 SGHTA, CDR2 FQGNSA. The CDR3 is CASSTRLAGVSDTQYF. The CDR3 DNA follows: TGTGCCAGCAGCACACGACTAGCGGGAGTGTCAGATACGCAGTATTTT.

This clonotype qualifies as medium-sized. This beta chain is a stray sequence in a library constructed for alpha chains; its clone size is not meaningful. In DNA, the CDR3 is TGTGCCAGCAGAGCGGGACAGGGGATTCCAACTAATGAAAAACTGTTTTTT. Amino acids: CASRAGQGIPTNEKLFF. J is TRBJ1-4 and V is TRBV12-3 or TRBV12-4; 10 bases are a match to TRBD1. Trimming removed 6 bases from V and 0 bases from J; junction bases left unmatched: 7. The CDR3 totals 17 residues.

This clonotype was recorded at least ten times. Within a library made for alpha chains, this beta chain is off target, and its count is uninformative. This chain links TRBV9 with TRBJ2-1, with D possibly being TRBD1 (5 bases). Germline assignment: CDR1 SGDLS and CDR2 YYNGEE. V lost 0 bases to trimming and J lost 11 bases, with 12 bases between them. The CDR3 extends over 13 amino acids. DNA for the CDR3: TGTGCCAGCAGCGTAGAGGGGCAGGAGAAGCAGTTCTTC. It codes for CASSVEGQEKQFF.